Each of the 5 T cell receptor beta chains below was sequenced from the same sample in a study of glioma-infiltrating T cells after dendritic cell vaccination. Assay: immunoSEQ multiplex PCR; the TCRdb copy retains only in-frame clones and omits some. The table shows roughly 100,000 clones, with roughly 79% occurring only once. The sample in question was blood, obtained before dendritic cell vaccination. These TCRs come from a human donor with glioblastoma.

As DNA, the CDR3 is TGTGCCAGCACCCTAGAGGCGGGAAGGGAGCCCCAGCATTTT. It is translated as CASTLEAGREPQHF. This rearrangement joins TRBV7-2 to TRBJ1-5; D unclear. Germline values: CDR1 SGHTA, CDR2 FQGNSA. This CDR3 contains 14 residues. V was cut by 7 bases and J by 8 bases, with 18 bases left in between.

The chain carries TRBV20-1 and TRBJ2-5, with a weak D call TRBD1 (6 bases). The ends were cut back, 3 bases at V and 8 bases at J, with 10 bases in the middle. The CDR3 has 11 residues. Germline values: CDR1 DFQATT, CDR2 SNEGSKA (reference sequence). The CDR3 is CSARGAGTQYF. The CDR3, as DNA: TGCAGTGCTAGGGGGGCAGGAACCCAGTACTTC.

This clone was counted a single time. The genes are TRBV10-3 and TRBJ2-3; D not certain. Germline V gene lookup returns CDR1 ENHRY and CDR2 SYGVKD. Trimming took off 0 bases at V and 5 bases at J, with 9 bases between the two ends. The CDR3 consists of 14 residues. The CDR3 DNA follows: TGTGCCATCAGTGAGTCACTAACGGGAGATACGCAGTATTTT. Its translation: CAISESLTGDTQYF.

CDR3 nucleotides: TGTGCCAGCAGCGAGGGGGCAGCCGCTAACTATGGCTACACCTTC. Translating it yields CASSEGAAANYGYTF. The V gene is TRBV27, the J gene TRBJ1-2, with TRBD1 matching 7 bases. CDR1 is MNHEY, CDR2 SMNVEV, per germline (reference sequence). V was pared by 6 bases and J by 0 bases, with 7 bases of the junction left unmatched. This CDR3 spans 15 amino acids.

The sample holds a few counts of this clone. The V gene is TRBV11-2, the J gene TRBJ2-1, with TRBD2 matching over 7 bases. V shed 2 bases, J shed 4 bases, and the junction held 8 bases outside the gene matches. The CDR3 loop spans 16 amino acids. The germline CDR1 and CDR2 sequences are SGHAT and FQNNGV. CDR3 DNA sequence: TGTGCCAGCAGCTTACGGGGTAGCGGGCTTTACAATGAGCAGTTCTTC. It codes for CASSLRGSGLYNEQFF.